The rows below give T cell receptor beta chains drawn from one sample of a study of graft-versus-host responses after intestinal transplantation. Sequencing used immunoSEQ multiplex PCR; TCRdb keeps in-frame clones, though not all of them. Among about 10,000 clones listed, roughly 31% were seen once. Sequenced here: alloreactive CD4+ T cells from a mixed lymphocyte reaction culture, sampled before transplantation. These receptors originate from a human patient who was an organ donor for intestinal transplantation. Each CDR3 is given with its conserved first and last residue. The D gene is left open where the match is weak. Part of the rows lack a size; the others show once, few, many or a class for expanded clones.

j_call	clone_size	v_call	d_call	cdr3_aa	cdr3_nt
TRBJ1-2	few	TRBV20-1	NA	CSASSNYGYTF	TGCAGTGCTAGTTCCAACTATGGCTACACCTTC
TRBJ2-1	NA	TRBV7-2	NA	CASSTRLGQTYNEQFF	TGTGCCAGCAGCACTCGCCTAGGACAGACTTACAATGAGCAGTTCTTC
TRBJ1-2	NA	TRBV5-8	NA	CASSLGGLGYTF	TGTGCCAGCAGCTTGGGGGGGCTGGGCTACACCTTC
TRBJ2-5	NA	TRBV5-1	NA	CASSFWVSLQETQYF	TGCGCCAGCAGCTTTTGGGTTTCGCTCCAGGAGACCCAGTACTTC
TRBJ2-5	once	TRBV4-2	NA	CASSQDWAKRETQYF	TGTGCCAGCAGCCAAGATTGGGCAAAACGAGAGACCCAGTACTTC
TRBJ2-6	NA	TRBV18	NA	CASSPPGRDSSSGANVLTF	TGTGCCAGCTCACCACCGGGCAGGGATTCTTCCTCTGGGGCCAACGTCCTGACTTTC
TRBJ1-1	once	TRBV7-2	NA	CASSLVAFITEAFF	TGTGCCAGCAGCTTAGTGGCCTTCATCACTGAAGCTTTCTTT
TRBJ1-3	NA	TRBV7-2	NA	CASSFPFVGSGNTIYF	TGTGCCAGCAGCTTCCCCTTCGTTGGCTCTGGAAACACCATATATTTT
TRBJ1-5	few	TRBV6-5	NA	CASSDYGSSNQPQHF	TGTGCCAGCAGTGACTACGGGAGTAGCAATCAGCCCCAGCATTTT
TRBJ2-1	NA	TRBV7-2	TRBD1	CASSPGEGGEYEQFF	TGTGCCAGCAGCCCCGGGGAAGGGGGCGAATATGAGCAGTTCTTC
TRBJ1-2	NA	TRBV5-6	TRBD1	CASSWTGTASYGYTF	TGTGCCAGCAGCTGGACGGGGACAGCCAGTTATGGCTACACCTTC